The 20 T cell receptor beta chains presented below share a single source sample, sequenced in a study of CXCR3-negative and CXCR3-positive naive CD8 T cells. With UMI labels, 5' RACE was used to prepare the TRB cDNA libraries. TCRdb reprocessed the 5' RACE reads and stores each CDR3 protein as one record, lacking DNA. The ten most abundant clones cover more than 4% of a sample with about 62,000 distinct CDR3 sequences. Sequenced material: naive CXCR3- CD8+ T cells from blood. The sample's subset: CD45RO-CCR7+CD27+CD95- naive CD8+ T cells lacking CXCR3 (TNR3-). These receptors originate from a human donor in good health. Some clones in this sample may be carry-over from other donors' samples.

V is TRBV29-1 and J is TRBJ2-6; no DNA is available, so the TRBD2 call from TCRdb remains unchecked. From germline, CDR1 is SQVTM and CDR2 ANQGSEA. This CDR3 is built from 16 residues. CDR3 loop: CSVGRAGEVGANVLTF.

The chain carries TRBV2 and TRBJ2-1; absent DNA, TCRdb's TRBD1 call cannot be checked. CDR1 SNHLY and CDR2 FYNNEI come from the germline V gene. The CDR3 runs 13 residues. CDR3 loop: CASSETGGNEQFF.

The CDR3 protein is CASSHSESLSEQYF. The chain combines TRBV6-6 with TRBJ2-7; TCRdb reports TRBD1, a call that lacks DNA to check it against. Germline lookup yields CDR1 MNHNY and CDR2 SVGAGI (reference sequence). The CDR3 consists of 14 residues.

The rearrangement links TRBV20-1 to TRBJ2-1; TCRdb selects TRBD1, and the lack of DNA leaves this call unchecked. Looked up from germline, CDR1 is DFQATT and CDR2 is SNEGSKA (reference sequence). The CDR3 sequence is 17 residues long. The CDR3 sequence is CSARSGGPARSWDEQFF.

This chain uses TRBV11-2 with TRBJ2-1. Germline CDR1 is SGHAT and CDR2 is FQNNGV. The CDR3 spans 15 residues. CDR3 protein: CASSLVAGTYNEQFF.

The chain combines TRBV29-1 with TRBJ2-7; TCRdb's D call, TRBD1, is unchecked because there is no DNA. This CDR3 is built from 16 residues. The germline gives CDR1 SQVTM, CDR2 ANQGSEA. The CDR3 here is CSVENRDRATPYEQYF.

The chain has TRBV6-2 or TRBV6-3 and TRBJ2-1; the D gene TCRdb calls, TRBD2, cannot be checked with no DNA. Per the germline V gene, CDR1 is MNHEY and CDR2 is SVGEGT. This CDR3 is 17 amino acids long. This chain's CDR3 is CASSGLAGALFYNEQFF.

This sequence joins TRBV6-2 or TRBV6-3 and TRBJ2-3; TCRdb lists TRBD2, though no DNA is available to test this call. This CDR3 region has 18 residues. Germline V CDR1 and CDR2: MNHEY, SVGEGT. The CDR3 sequence: CASSYSPRLAGSTDTQYF.

The chain couples TRBV14 to TRBJ1-1. The CDR3 extends over 15 amino acids. Germline V gene lookup returns CDR1 SGHDN and CDR2 FVKESK. The chain's CDR3 is CASSQDRSWSTEAFF.

This CDR3 reads CASSLYRGTDTQYF. The chain links TRBV28 to TRBJ2-3; TCRdb names TRBD1, which stays unverified in the absence of DNA. Germline CDR1 and CDR2: MDHEN and SYDVKM. This CDR3 is built from 14 residues.

The rearrangement joins TRBV18 to TRBJ2-1; TCRdb's D call of TRBD1 is untestable without DNA. The CDR3 contains 15 residues. Per the germline V gene, CDR1 is KGHSH and CDR2 is LQKENI. Here the CDR3 reads CASSPPTGGINEQFF.

The CDR3 loop reads CASSQDLEAGVNTGELFF. This chain links TRBV14 with TRBJ2-2. Germline V gene data show CDR1 as SGHDN and CDR2 as FVKESK. The CDR3 runs to 18 residues.

The J gene is TRBJ2-7, the V gene TRBV3-1. The CDR3 is 13 residues long. CDR1 and CDR2 (germline): LGHDT, YNNKEL (reference sequence). CDR3 loop: CASSLRETYEQYF.

The chain is built from TRBV28 and TRBJ2-7; the D call from TCRdb, TRBD1, cannot be confirmed without DNA. CDR3 size: 13 residues. Germline loops: CDR1 MDHEN, CDR2 SYDVKM. The CDR3 protein is CASRWGATYEQYF.

The rearrangement links TRBV27 to TRBJ1-2; TCRdb outputs TRBD1, but without DNA this stays unchecked. CDR3 length equals 16 residues. Germline-derived CDR1 and CDR2 are MNHEY and SMNVEV (reference sequence). The CDR3 spells CASSSSQGRLNYGYTF.

The chain combines TRBV20-1 with TRBJ2-7; TCRdb selects TRBD1, and the lack of DNA leaves this call unchecked. From germline, CDR1 is DFQATT and CDR2 SNEGSKA (reference sequence). This CDR3 is 12 amino acids long. The CDR3 loop is CSARLGDHEQYF.

The V gene is TRBV29-1, the J gene TRBJ1-1. Per germline, CDR1 SQVTM and CDR2 ANQGSEA. The length of the CDR3 is 11 residues. The CDR3 sequence: CSGERNTEAFF.

The chain employs TRBV9 and TRBJ2-7; TCRdb lists TRBD1, though no DNA is available to test this call. This CDR3 has 14 residues. Germline assignment: CDR1 SGDLS and CDR2 YYNGEE. CDR3 region: CASSPDRGQDEQYF.

CDR3 in amino acids: CASSLNLAGFSDTQYF. The rearrangement uses TRBV28 and TRBJ2-3; TCRdb calls TRBD2, which cannot be checked without DNA. Germline V CDR1 and CDR2: MDHEN, SYDVKM. The CDR3 sequence is 16 residues long.

The rearrangement links TRBV27 to TRBJ2-3; TCRdb designates TRBD2, a call that cannot be tested without DNA. Germline V CDR1 and CDR2: MNHEY, SMNVEV (reference sequence). The CDR3 is 16 residues long. The CDR3 sequence is CASSTGLAGTRDTQYF.